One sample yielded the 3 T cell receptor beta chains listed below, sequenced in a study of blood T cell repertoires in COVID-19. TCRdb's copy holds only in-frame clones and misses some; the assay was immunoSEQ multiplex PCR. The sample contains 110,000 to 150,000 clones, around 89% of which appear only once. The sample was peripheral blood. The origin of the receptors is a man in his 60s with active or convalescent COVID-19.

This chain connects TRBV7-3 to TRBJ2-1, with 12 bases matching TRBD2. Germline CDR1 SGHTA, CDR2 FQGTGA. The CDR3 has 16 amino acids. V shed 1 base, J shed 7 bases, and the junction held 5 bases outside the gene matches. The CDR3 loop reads CASSLISGLAGNEQFF. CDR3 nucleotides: TGTGCCAGCAGCTTAATTTCGGGACTAGCGGGTAATGAGCAGTTCTTC. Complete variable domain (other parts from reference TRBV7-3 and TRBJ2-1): GAGVSQTPSNKVTEKGKYVELRCDPISGHTALYWYRQSLGQGPEFLIYFQGTGAADDSGLPNDRFFAVRPEGSVSTLKIQRTERGDSAVYLCASSLISGLAGNEQFFGPGTRLTVL.

The CDR3 loop is CASSHPTRGLGDTQYF. The CDR3 DNA sequence: TGTGCCAGCAGCCATCCCACTAGGGGGCTGGGAGATACGCAGTATTTT. The chain recombines TRBV3-1 (or the pseudogene TRBV3-2) with TRBJ2-3; 7 bases are shared with TRBD1. With V trimmed by 3 bases and J by 5 bases, 11 bases remained unmatched. Germline CDR1 is LGHDT and CDR2 is YNNKEL (reference sequence). The CDR3 has 16 amino acids.

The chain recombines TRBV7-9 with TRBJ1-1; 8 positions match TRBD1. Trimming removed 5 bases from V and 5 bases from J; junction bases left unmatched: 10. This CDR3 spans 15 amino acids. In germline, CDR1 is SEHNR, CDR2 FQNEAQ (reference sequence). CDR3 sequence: CASSPHPDRATEAFF. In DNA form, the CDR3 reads TGTGCCAGCAGCCCGCATCCGGACAGGGCGACTGAAGCTTTCTTT.